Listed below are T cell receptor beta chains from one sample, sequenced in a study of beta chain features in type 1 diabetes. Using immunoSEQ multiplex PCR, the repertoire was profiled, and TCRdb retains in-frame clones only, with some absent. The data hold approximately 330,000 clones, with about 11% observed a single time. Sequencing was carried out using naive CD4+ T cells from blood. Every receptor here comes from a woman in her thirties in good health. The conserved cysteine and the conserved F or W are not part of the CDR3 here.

cdr3_aa: ASSQGSGTSNEQF; v_call: TRBV4-3; j_call: TRBJ2-1
cdr3_aa: ASSTRQGANQPQH; v_call: TRBV4-2; j_call: TRBJ1-5
cdr3_aa: ASSLAGGGETQY; v_call: TRBV7-2; j_call: TRBJ2-5
cdr3_aa: ASSSGTVLLNQPQH; v_call: TRBV19; j_call: TRBJ1-5
cdr3_aa: ASSPIGTGINTNTGELF; v_call: TRBV6-4; j_call: TRBJ2-2
cdr3_aa: SVEGLAETQY; v_call: TRBV29-1; j_call: TRBJ2-5
cdr3_aa: ASSLVAGLDEQF; v_call: TRBV7-9; j_call: TRBJ2-1
cdr3_aa: ASSSGTSGSSYEQY; v_call: TRBV6-5; j_call: TRBJ2-7
cdr3_aa: ASSPPENQETQY; v_call: TRBV4-2; j_call: TRBJ2-5
cdr3_aa: AWRRDVSGYT; v_call: TRBV30; j_call: TRBJ1-2
cdr3_aa: ASSLRAGVYVQF; v_call: TRBV28; j_call: TRBJ2-1
cdr3_aa: ASSLKDRANYGYT; v_call: TRBV27; j_call: TRBJ1-2
cdr3_aa: ASSNYAGTGTNNEQF; v_call: TRBV19; j_call: TRBJ2-1
cdr3_aa: ASSILTETGVGLWPQH; v_call: TRBV19; j_call: TRBJ1-5
cdr3_aa: ATSRDRQAEAF; v_call: TRBV15; j_call: TRBJ1-1
cdr3_aa: ASSPRGALSEQY; v_call: TRBV7-9; j_call: TRBJ2-7